Included here is one T cell receptor beta chain sequence, with context. A second PCR, run for roughly 7 to 11 cycles, used a sample-barcoded 5' primer plus a J-beta primer mix. TCRdb redid the calling of the 5' RACE reads with MiXCR, one entry per CDR3 protein. The sample consists of hundreds of thousands of distinct CDR3 sequences, 40% to 50% of them appearing once. The data are from a study of blood T cells in healthy people across ages. Trimming removed 6 bases from V and 5 bases from J; junction bases left unmatched: 6. The CDR3 runs 14 residues. Germline V gene lookup returns CDR1 SEHNR and CDR2 FQNEAQ (reference sequence).

Sample: blood. V is TRBV7-9 and J is TRBJ2-2; 7 bases map to TRBD1. The TCR sequence derives from an elderly man in good health. The CDR3 spells CASSYTGVTGELFF. CDR3 DNA: TGTGCCAGCAGTTATACAGGGGTAACCGGGGAGCTGTTTTTT.